The 28 T cell receptor beta chains below all came from one sample that was sequenced in a study of T-cell reconstitution after alpha-beta-depleted transplantation in children. Unique molecular identifiers were used to barcode this TCRbeta library. TCRdb reanalysed the PCR reads using MiXCR and keeps one entry per CDR3 protein. The sample gives some 200,000 distinct CDR3 sequences, more than 6.5% of which show up once; around 3.1% is in the top ten. This specimen was PBMCs from the stem cell graft donor, taken from the stem cell graft. The source of these receptors is a human donor who donated a stem cell graft to a child with Wiskott-Aldrich syndrome.

This clonotype was counted ten times or more. The rearrangement links TRBV7-2 to TRBJ1-5; D is unresolved. V lost 5 bases, J lost 2 bases, and 13 bases lay in between. Looked up from germline, CDR1 is SGHTA and CDR2 is FQGNSA. The CDR3 runs to 15 residues. CDR3 sequence reads: CASSESTDRNQPQHF. DNA of the CDR3: TGTGCCAGCAGCGAGTCGACCGATCGCAATCAGCCCCAGCATTTT.

This clonotype was found many times. The V and J genes are TRBV12-3 or TRBV12-4 and TRBJ2-5, with D perhaps matching TRBD1 (6 bases). This CDR3 has 13 amino acids. V was trimmed by 6 bases and J by 5 bases, leaving 13 bases between them. CDR3 sequence reads: CASSLTGRETQYF. The CDR3 DNA reads as TGTGCCAGCAGCCTAACAGGGCGGGAGACCCAGTACTTC.

This clonotype was recorded at least ten times. V gene TRBV12-3 or TRBV12-4 combines with J gene TRBJ2-7; 9 positions match TRBD2. V was pared by 7 bases and J by 1 base, with 8 bases of the junction left unmatched. The CDR3 consists of 15 residues. The CDR3 is CASKQAGGRSYEQYF. CDR3 bases: TGTGCCAGCAAACAAGCGGGAGGCCGATCCTACGAGCAGTACTTC.

This clonotype was recorded many times. The J gene is TRBJ2-2, the V gene TRBV29-1; 10 bases match TRBD1. V gave up 6 bases and J gave up 4 bases; unmatched junction bases: 5. The germline CDR1 and CDR2 sequences are SQVTM and ANQGSEA. This CDR3 comprises 14 residues. This chain's CDR3 is CSVRDRGITGELFF. In nucleotides, the CDR3 is TGCAGCGTGAGGGACAGGGGTATCACCGGGGAGCTGTTTTTT.

This clonotype occurred many times. No DNA is shown, since the ends of the CDR3 on it are uncertain; the CDR3 is the one TCRdb lists. The chain is built from TRBV7-2 and TRBJ2-1; the tabulated D call, TRBD1, remains unverified against the DNA. Germline V lookup: CDR1 SGHTA, CDR2 FQGNSA. From its first to its last residue, the CDR3 has 14 amino acids. CDR3 amino acids: CASSFGPGYDEQFF.

This clonotype was recorded many times. The rearrangement uses TRBV15 and TRBJ1-2; no reliable D call. Germline-derived CDR1 and CDR2 are LNHNV and YYDKDF (reference sequence). The CDR3 has 15 residues. Deletions cut 0 bases from V and 5 bases from J, with 13 bases between. CDR3 sequence reads: CATSREVGNFYGYTF. Written as DNA, the CDR3 is TGTGCCACCAGCAGAGAGGTGGGAAATTTTTATGGCTACACCTTC. Full variable domain (missing parts from reference TRBV15 and TRBJ1-2): DAMVIQNPRYQVTQFGKPVTLSCSQTLNHNVMYWYQQKSSQAPKLLFHYYDKDFNNEADTPDNFQSRRPNTSFCFLDIRSPGLGDTAMYLCATSREVGNFYGYTFGSGTRLTVV.

This clonotype was counted ten times or more. The genes are TRBV5-5 and TRBJ1-1; the D gene is possibly TRBD1 (5 bases). This CDR3 is built from 15 residues. Between the trimmed V and J ends, which lost 4 bases and 4 bases, there was a span of 17 bases. Germline assignment: CDR1 SGHKS and CDR2 YYEKEE (reference sequence). CDR3 region: CASSPTDRQTTEAFF. CDR3 sequence (DNA): TGTGCCAGCAGCCCAACGGACCGACAGACCACTGAAGCTTTCTTT.

In this sample, this clonotype turned up many times. CDR3 DNA: TGCAGCGTTGAAAAAGCAGGGTCGAACACCGGGGAGCTGTTTTTT. Translating gives CSVEKAGSNTGELFF. The genes are TRBV29-1 and TRBJ2-2, with TRBD1 as a possible D gene (5 bases). Germline V gene data show CDR1 as SQVTM and CDR2 as ANQGSEA. The CDR3 has 15 residues. V was pared by 2 bases and J by 0 bases, with 10 bases between.

CDR3 sequence (DNA): TGTGCCAGCAGTCCTAGCCAGTACCAAGAGACCCAGTACTTC. Protein sequence: CASSPSQYQETQYF. The V call is TRBV6-1, the J call TRBJ2-5; weak D call: TRBD2 (5 bases). The V gene lost 5 bases and the J gene lost 0 bases, with 10 bases spanning the gap. The CDR3 contains 14 residues. Germline lookup yields CDR1 MNHNS and CDR2 SASEGT.

This clonotype came up a few times. This chain uses TRBV7-9 with TRBJ2-5; a weak D match, TRBD1 (6 bases). The CDR3 covers 16 residues. In germline, CDR1 is SEHNR, CDR2 FQNEAQ (reference sequence). V lost 4 bases and J lost 0, with 15 bases in between. The CDR3 loop reads CASSSFRDTHQETQYF. The CDR3 bases are TGTGCCAGCAGCTCCTTCCGGGACACCCACCAAGAGACCCAGTACTTC.

Ten or more counts support this clonotype. The chain employs TRBV25-1 and TRBJ2-1; 7 nucleotides line up with TRBD2. The CDR3 length is 17 residues. The V gene end was trimmed by 6 bases and the J gene end by 2 bases; junction bases not matched to a gene: 13. Germline V lookup: CDR1 MGHDK, CDR2 SYGVNS. CDR3 DNA sequence: TGTGCCAGCAGCGAGGTTTGGGGGAGGGCAGCCTACAATGAGCAGTTCTTC. Its protein product is CASSEVWGRAAYNEQFF.

The sample holds many counts of this clonotype. The chain has TRBV6-5 and TRBJ1-6, with a tentative D call TRBD1 (6 bases). V lost 4 bases to trimming and J lost 5 bases, with 12 bases between them. The germline CDR1 and CDR2 sequences are MNHEY and SVGAGI. The length of the CDR3 is 15 residues. CDR3 bases: TGTGCCAGCAGTTGGGGGGGCAGTAATAATTCACCCCTCCACTTT. Protein product: CASSWGGSNNSPLHF.

In this sample, this clonotype turned up a few times. This sequence joins TRBV5-1 and TRBJ1-1; TRBD1 matches at 8 bases. The germline gives CDR1 SGHRS, CDR2 YFSETQ. Germline trimming cut 5 bases from V and 0 bases from J; bases unmatched to any gene: 6. The CDR3 is 15 amino acids. As DNA, the CDR3 is TGCGCCAGCAGACCGGGACAGGCGCTGAACACTGAAGCTTTCTTT. Residues: CASRPGQALNTEAFF. Full variable domain (rest looked up from reference TRBV5-1 and TRBJ1-1): KAGVTQTPRYLIKTRGQQVTLSCSPISGHRSVSWYQQTPGQGLQFLFEYFSETQRNKGNFPGRFSGRQFSNSRSEMNVSTLELGDSALYLCASRPGQALNTEAFFGQGTRLTVV.

This clonotype was picked up many times. The chain couples TRBV20-1 to TRBJ2-1; D remains ambiguous. The CDR3 totals 15 residues. V lost 2 bases to trimming and J lost 5 bases, with 16 bases between them. Germline V CDR1 and CDR2: DFQATT, SNEGSKA (reference sequence). CDR3 nucleotide sequence: TGCAGTGCTAGATCTTTTTCTGTTTGGAACAATGAGCAGTTCTTC. It encodes CSARSFSVWNNEQFF.

The chain uses TRBV28 and TRBJ1-4; D gene unclear. Looked up from germline, CDR1 is MDHEN and CDR2 is SYDVKM. Trimming left V 6 bases short and J 8 bases short, with 19 bases between. This CDR3 is 15 amino acids long. The CDR3 DNA follows: TGTGCCAGCAGCCCCCACTTGGGCCCCGGAGAAAAACTGTTTTTT. It codes for CASSPHLGPGEKLFF.

This clonotype appeared many times. V is TRBV20-1 and J is TRBJ2-7; D possibly corresponds to TRBD2 (5 bases). The V end lost 3 bases, the J end lost 0 bases, and 18 bases lay between the germline ends. Germline V CDR1 and CDR2: DFQATT, SNEGSKA (reference sequence). This CDR3 is built from 16 residues. CDR3 nucleotides: TGCAGTGCTAGCCGCAAACCCTCGGGGAGCTCCTACGAGCAGTACTTC. Amino acid sequence: CSASRKPSGSSYEQYF.

This clonotype was seen repeatedly, ten times or more. This chain uses TRBV7-2 with TRBJ2-1, with a weak D call TRBD2 (5 bases). V lost 5 bases to trimming and J lost 9 bases, with 14 bases between them. Germline assignment: CDR1 SGHTA and CDR2 FQGNSA. This CDR3 has 13 amino acids. The CDR3 nucleotides are TGTGCCAGCAGCCCGCACCGACTACTTGAGCAGTTCTTC. It codes for CASSPHRLLEQFF.

This clonotype was detected many times. The CDR3 here is CASITHRGRKRTDTQYF. CDR3 sequence (DNA): TGTGCCAGCATTACCCACAGGGGGCGTAAAAGGACAGATACGCAGTATTTT. The chain links TRBV12-3 or TRBV12-4 to TRBJ2-3; 9 bases agree with TRBD1. The CDR3 loop spans 17 amino acids. After removal of 7 bases from V and 3 bases from J, the junction contained 14 bases not matched to a gene.

The chain couples TRBV7-7 to TRBJ2-2, with 12 bases that match TRBD2. Germline-derived CDR1 and CDR2 are SSHAT and FNYEAQ (reference sequence). Losses at the gene ends were 8 bases for V and 5 bases for J; bases not matched to a gene: 3. The CDR3 extends over 14 amino acids. In DNA, the CDR3 is TGTGCCAGCCAACTAGCGGGAGGAACCGGGGAGCTGTTTTTT. Protein sequence: CASQLAGGTGELFF.

This clonotype has a count of ten or more. The genes are TRBV7-2 and TRBJ1-6; D not resolved. V lost 0 bases to trimming and J lost 4 bases, with 7 bases between them. This CDR3 spans 15 amino acids. CDR1 and CDR2 (germline): SGHTA, FQGNSA. The CDR3 sequence is CASSLARSYNSPLHF. CDR3 bases: TGTGCCAGCAGCTTAGCGAGGTCTTATAATTCACCCCTCCACTTT.

The rearrangement joins TRBV7-2 to TRBJ2-3, with D uncertain. V lost 1 base, J lost 2 bases, and 7 bases lay in between. Germline CDR1 is SGHTA and CDR2 is FQGNSA. The CDR3 has 14 residues. The CDR3 loop reads CASSLGAITDTQYF. CDR3 DNA: TGTGCCAGCAGCTTAGGAGCCATCACAGATACGCAGTATTTT. Variable domain in full (rest from reference TRBV7-2 and TRBJ2-3): GAGVSQSPSNKVTEKGKDVELRCDPISGHTALYWYRQSLGQGLEFLIYFQGNSAPDKSGLPSDRFSAERTGGSVSTLTIQRTQQEDSAVYLCASSLGAITDTQYFGPGTRLTVL.

This clonotype was seen many times. This sequence joins TRBV12-3 or TRBV12-4 and TRBJ1-1; D ambiguous. Trimming removed 3 bases from V and 3 bases from J, with 8 bases in between. The CDR3 runs 13 residues. CDR3 region: CASSLFGHTEAFF. CDR3 in DNA: TGTGCCAGCAGTTTGTTTGGGCACACTGAAGCTTTCTTT.

The chain uses TRBV7-9 and TRBJ2-5; 14 bases map to TRBD2. This CDR3 spans 17 amino acids. Germline assignment: CDR1 SEHNR and CDR2 FQNEAQ (reference sequence). The junction had 6 bases not matched to a gene; V was cut back by 1 base and J by 5 bases. This chain's CDR3 is CASSLGGTSGSRETQYF. The CDR3 DNA is TGTGCCAGCAGCTTAGGGGGGACTAGCGGGAGCCGGGAGACCCAGTACTTC.

In this sample, this clonotype turned up many times. V and J are TRBV29-1 and TRBJ2-3; a weak D match, TRBD1 (6 bases). The CDR3 spans 13 residues. Trimming stripped 6 bases from V and 4 bases from J, with 14 bases between. Germline V lookup: CDR1 SQVTM, CDR2 ANQGSEA. The DNA of the CDR3 is TGCAGCGTACCACAGGGTAGCGCAGATACGCAGTATTTT. Protein sequence: CSVPQGSADTQYF.

This chain joins TRBV29-1 and TRBJ2-5; 10 bases map to TRBD1. J lost 5 bases, V lost 6 bases, and 6 bases had no gene match. Germline-derived CDR1 and CDR2 are SQVTM and ANQGSEA. This CDR3 is built from 13 residues. For the CDR3, the DNA is TGCAGCGTAAGACAGGGGGCGGGCGAGACCCAGTACTTC. Translating it yields CSVRQGAGETQYF.

The V and J genes are TRBV12-3 or TRBV12-4 and TRBJ1-1; D uncertain. This CDR3 contains 17 residues. V lost 5 bases to trimming and J lost 5 bases, with 24 bases between them. CDR3: CASSIHPPGQTPTEAFF. The CDR3 DNA sequence: TGTGCCAGCAGTATCCATCCCCCCGGGCAGACCCCGACTGAAGCTTTCTTT.

This clonotype showed up many times. The J gene is TRBJ2-7, the V gene TRBV19, with D perhaps TRBD1 or TRBD2 (5 bases each). The V end lost 5 bases, the J end lost 3 bases, and 14 bases lay between the germline ends. CDR1 is LNHDA, CDR2 SQIVND, per germline (reference sequence). CDR3 length: 14 residues. Written as DNA, the CDR3 is TGTGCCAGTAGTCCGGGAAGAGGGGTCTACGAGCAGTACTTC. This codes for CASSPGRGVYEQYF.

This clonotype was seen only a few times. The V and J genes are TRBV5-1 and TRBJ2-2, with D hard to call. Trimming removed 1 base from V and 0 bases from J, with 10 bases in between. The V gene's germline CDR1 is SGHRS and CDR2 YFSETQ. The length of the CDR3 is 16 residues. CDR3: CASSLRAISNTGELFF. CDR3 nucleotides: TGCGCCAGCAGCTTGCGGGCTATCTCGAACACCGGGGAGCTGTTTTTT.